Listed below are T cell receptor beta chains from one sample, sequenced in a study of blood T cell repertoires in COVID-19. Only in-frame clones appear in the TCRdb table, and some are missing; sequencing was by immunoSEQ multiplex PCR. The data contain 200,000 to 300,000 clones, roughly four fifths of them seen just once; the ten biggest clones take up approximately 4.8%. The specimen sequenced was peripheral blood. The receptors shown here come from a woman in her sixties or seventies with acute or convalescent COVID-19. CDR3s include the opening cysteine and the closing phenylalanine or tryptophan. The D gene is left open where the match is weak. For some rows the clone size is stated as once, few or many, or as a class when expanded; others skip it.

clone size: NA
CDR3 length: 14
J gene: TRBJ2-3
V gene: TRBV2
D gene: NA
CDR3 protein: CASSPFTREDTQYF
CDR3 DNA: TGTGCCAGCAGTCCTTTTACAAGGGAGGATACGCAGTATTTT

clone size: NA
CDR3 length: 14
J gene: TRBJ2-1
V gene: TRBV9
D gene: NA
CDR3 protein: CASSVEVTSYEQFF
CDR3 DNA: TGTGCCAGCAGCGTAGAAGTCACGAGTTATGAGCAGTTCTTC

clone size: NA
CDR3 length: 16
J gene: TRBJ1-2
V gene: TRBV28
D gene: TRBD1
CDR3 protein: CASSNYIGTGGQGYTF
CDR3 DNA: TGTGCCAGCAGTAACTATATCGGGACAGGGGGACAGGGCTACACCTTC

clone size: NA
CDR3 length: 16
J gene: TRBJ1-6
V gene: TRBV7-6
D gene: TRBD1
CDR3 protein: CASSLALQGDNSPLHF
CDR3 DNA: TGTGCCAGCAGCTTAGCGCTACAGGGGGATAATTCACCCCTCCACTTT

clone size: NA
CDR3 length: 14
J gene: TRBJ2-1
V gene: TRBV7-2
D gene: NA
CDR3 protein: CASSPRLVGNEQFF
CDR3 DNA: TGTGCCAGCAGCCCCAGACTAGTGGGCAATGAGCAGTTCTTC

clone size: few
CDR3 length: 14
J gene: TRBJ2-3
V gene: TRBV13
D gene: NA
CDR3 protein: CASSLYSYTDTQYF
CDR3 DNA: TGTGCCAGCAGCTTATATAGCTACACAGATACGCAGTATTTT

clone size: NA
CDR3 length: 16
J gene: TRBJ2-2
V gene: TRBV27
D gene: NA
CDR3 protein: CASSSFRVGNTGELFF
CDR3 DNA: TGTGCCAGCAGTTCTTTCAGGGTCGGAAACACCGGGGAGCTGTTTTTT

clone size: NA
CDR3 length: 14
J gene: TRBJ1-5
V gene: TRBV19
D gene: NA
CDR3 protein: CASSVGDYNQPQHF
CDR3 DNA: TGTGCCAGTAGTGTTGGCGACTACAATCAGCCCCAGCATTTT

clone size: few
CDR3 length: 18
J gene: TRBJ1-1
V gene: TRBV15
D gene: NA
CDR3 protein: CATSREILQGSLSTEAFF
CDR3 DNA: TGTGCCACCAGCAGAGAGATTTTACAGGGTTCCCTTTCCACTGAAGCTTTCTTT

clone size: NA
CDR3 length: 15
J gene: TRBJ2-3
V gene: TRBV27
D gene: NA
CDR3 protein: CASRRIPPSTDTQYF
CDR3 DNA: TGTGCCAGCAGGAGGATACCCCCTAGCACAGATACGCAGTATTTT

clone size: NA
CDR3 length: 14
J gene: TRBJ1-1
V gene: TRBV18
D gene: TRBD1
CDR3 protein: CASSPGGRGTEAFF
CDR3 DNA: TGTGCCAGCTCCCCTGGGGGCAGGGGGACTGAAGCTTTCTTT

clone size: NA
CDR3 length: 13
J gene: TRBJ1-4
V gene: TRBV7-9
D gene: NA
CDR3 protein: CASSLQENEKLFF
CDR3 DNA: TGTGCCAGCAGCTTACAAGAGAACGAAAAACTGTTTTTT

clone size: once
CDR3 length: 13
J gene: TRBJ1-6
V gene: TRBV19
D gene: NA
CDR3 protein: CASTARLNSPLHF
CDR3 DNA: TGTGCCAGTACCGCCAGGTTGAATTCACCCCTCCACTTT

clone size: NA
CDR3 length: 11
J gene: TRBJ1-2
V gene: TRBV12-3/TRBV12-4
D gene: TRBD1
CDR3 protein: CASRDRGGYTF
CDR3 DNA: TGTGCCAGCAGGGACAGGGGCGGCTACACCTTC

clone size: NA
CDR3 length: 13
J gene: TRBJ1-1
V gene: TRBV5-1
D gene: NA
CDR3 protein: CASSLDYYTEAFF
CDR3 DNA: TGCGCCAGCAGCTTGGATTACTACACTGAAGCTTTCTTT

clone size: few
CDR3 length: 16
J gene: TRBJ1-6
V gene: TRBV3-1/TRBV3-2
D gene: NA
CDR3 protein: CASSQGAEPLIAPLHF
CDR3 DNA: TGTGCCAGCAGCCAAGGAGCGGAGCCTCTCATTGCGCCCCTCCACTTT

clone size: NA
CDR3 length: 16
J gene: TRBJ2-5
V gene: TRBV5-5
D gene: TRBD1
CDR3 protein: CASSAGTDYFQETQYF
CDR3 DNA: TGTGCCAGCAGCGCCGGGACAGACTACTTTCAAGAGACCCAGTACTTC

clone size: NA
CDR3 length: 13
J gene: TRBJ1-6
V gene: TRBV5-1
D gene: NA
CDR3 protein: CASSLELTSPLHF
CDR3 DNA: TGCGCCAGCAGCTTGGAGCTCACTTCACCCCTCCACTTT

clone size: NA
CDR3 length: 14
J gene: TRBJ2-1
V gene: TRBV10-3
D gene: TRBD2
CDR3 protein: CATRPGLAYNEQFF
CDR3 DNA: TGTGCCACAAGACCGGGACTAGCCTACAATGAGCAGTTCTTC

clone size: few
CDR3 length: 15
J gene: TRBJ1-5
V gene: TRBV21-1
D gene: NA
CDR3 protein: CASVRGTGYDQPQHF
CDR3 DNA: TGTGCCAGCGTTCGCGGGACAGGATATGATCAGCCCCAGCATTTT

clone size: NA
CDR3 length: 18
J gene: TRBJ2-2
V gene: TRBV15
D gene: TRBD2
CDR3 protein: CATSRDPLRGGNTGELFF
CDR3 DNA: TGTGCCACCAGCAGAGATCCACTCCGGGGGGGCAACACCGGGGAGCTGTTTTTT

clone size: NA
CDR3 length: 12
J gene: TRBJ1-1
V gene: TRBV7-2
D gene: TRBD1
CDR3 protein: CASSFRTGEAFF
CDR3 DNA: TGTGCCAGCAGCTTTCGGACAGGTGAAGCTTTCTTT

clone size: NA
CDR3 length: 11
J gene: TRBJ1-4
V gene: TRBV6-5
D gene: NA
CDR3 protein: CASRTGDGLFF
CDR3 DNA: TGTGCCAGCAGGACGGGAGACGGACTGTTTTTT

clone size: NA
CDR3 length: 12
J gene: TRBJ1-1
V gene: TRBV7-9
D gene: NA
CDR3 protein: CASSVEGTEAFF
CDR3 DNA: TGTGCCAGCAGCGTGGAGGGCACTGAAGCTTTCTTT

clone size: NA
CDR3 length: 11
J gene: TRBJ1-2
V gene: TRBV6-1
D gene: NA
CDR3 protein: CASSDTSGYTF
CDR3 DNA: TGTGCCAGCAGTGACACAAGTGGCTACACCTTC

clone size: NA
CDR3 length: 13
J gene: TRBJ1-5
V gene: TRBV28
D gene: NA
CDR3 protein: CASSLYSNQPQHF
CDR3 DNA: TGTGCCAGCAGTCTGTATAGCAATCAGCCCCAGCATTTT

clone size: NA
CDR3 length: 15
J gene: TRBJ2-1
V gene: TRBV3-1/TRBV3-2
D gene: TRBD2
CDR3 protein: CASSQGLAGGNEQFF
CDR3 DNA: TGTGCCAGCAGCCAAGGCCTAGCGGGGGGGAATGAGCAGTTCTTC

clone size: NA
CDR3 length: 16
J gene: TRBJ1-6
V gene: TRBV19
D gene: NA
CDR3 protein: CASSIGGGADNSPLHF
CDR3 DNA: TGTGCCAGTAGTATAGGAGGAGGGGCGGATAATTCACCCCTCCACTTT

clone size: few
CDR3 length: 15
J gene: TRBJ2-1
V gene: TRBV5-1
D gene: TRBD2
CDR3 protein: CASSSQAGIYNEQFF
CDR3 DNA: TGCGCCAGCAGCTCCCAAGCGGGGATCTACAATGAGCAGTTCTTC

clone size: NA
CDR3 length: 16
J gene: TRBJ1-2
V gene: TRBV10-3
D gene: TRBD1
CDR3 protein: CAISLRDRPRNYGYTF
CDR3 DNA: TGTGCCATCAGTTTGAGGGACAGGCCACGAAACTATGGCTACACCTTC

clone size: NA
CDR3 length: 13
J gene: TRBJ1-2
V gene: TRBV28
D gene: NA
CDR3 protein: CASSNSDSYGYTF
CDR3 DNA: TGTGCCAGCAGCAACTCGGACAGCTATGGCTACACCTTC

clone size: NA
CDR3 length: 14
J gene: TRBJ2-7
V gene: TRBV10-1
D gene: NA
CDR3 protein: CASSPGTGLWEQYF
CDR3 DNA: TGCGCCAGCTCCCCGGGAACAGGGCTCTGGGAGCAGTACTTC

clone size: NA
CDR3 length: 17
J gene: TRBJ1-4
V gene: TRBV7-2
D gene: NA
CDR3 protein: CASSLAIGHGTNEKLFF
CDR3 DNA: TGTGCCAGCAGCTTAGCAATTGGACACGGCACTAATGAAAAACTGTTTTTT